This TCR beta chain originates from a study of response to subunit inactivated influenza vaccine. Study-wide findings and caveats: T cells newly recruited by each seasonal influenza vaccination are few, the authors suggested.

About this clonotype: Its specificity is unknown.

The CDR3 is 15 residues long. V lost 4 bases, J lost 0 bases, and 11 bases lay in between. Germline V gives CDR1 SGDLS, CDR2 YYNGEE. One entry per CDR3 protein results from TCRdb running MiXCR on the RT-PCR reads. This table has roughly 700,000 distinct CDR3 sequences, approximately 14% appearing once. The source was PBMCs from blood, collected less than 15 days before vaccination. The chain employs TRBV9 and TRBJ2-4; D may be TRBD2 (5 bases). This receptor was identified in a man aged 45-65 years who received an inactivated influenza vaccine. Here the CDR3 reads CASSRTELAKNIQYF. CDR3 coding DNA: TGTGCCAGCAGCCGGACTGAACTAGCCAAAAACATTCAGTACTTC.